This T cell receptor beta chain was identified during a study of blood T cell repertoires in COVID-19. Data came from immunoSEQ multiplex PCR; TCRdb stores just in-frame clones and leaves some out. The repertoire has 350,000 to 550,000 clones, about 90% of them found once; the top ten carry just under 2%. There are a few counts of this clone. Other nucleotide sequences in the sample specify the same CDR3. The receptor's source is a woman younger than 30 with acute COVID-19. Sequencing was done on a sample of PBMCs or T cells enriched from blood (not recorded which).

Written as DNA, the CDR3 is TGTGCCAGCAGTTTGGGTGGAGCGAACACTGAAGCTTTCTTT. The encoded protein is CASSLGGANTEAFF. The rearrangement joins TRBV6-5 to TRBJ1-1, with D uncertain. The V end was cut by 4 bases, the J end by 1 base, with 10 bases between. This CDR3 comprises 14 residues. Germline lookup yields CDR1 MNHEY and CDR2 SVGAGI.